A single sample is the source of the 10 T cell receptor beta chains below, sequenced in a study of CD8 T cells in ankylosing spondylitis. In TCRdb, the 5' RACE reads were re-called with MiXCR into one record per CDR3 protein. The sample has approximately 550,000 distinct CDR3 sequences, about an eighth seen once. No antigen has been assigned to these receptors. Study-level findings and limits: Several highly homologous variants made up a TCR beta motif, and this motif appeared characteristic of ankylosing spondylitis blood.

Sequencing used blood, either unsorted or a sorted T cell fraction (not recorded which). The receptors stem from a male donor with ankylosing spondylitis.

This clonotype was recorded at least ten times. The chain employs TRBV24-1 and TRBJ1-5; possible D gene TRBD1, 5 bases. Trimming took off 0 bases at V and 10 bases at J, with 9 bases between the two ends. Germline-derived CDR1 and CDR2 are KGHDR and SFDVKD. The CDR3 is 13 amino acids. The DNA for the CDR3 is TGTGCCACCAGTGATTTGCAGGGCGCACCCCAGCATTTT. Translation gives CATSDLQGAPQHF.

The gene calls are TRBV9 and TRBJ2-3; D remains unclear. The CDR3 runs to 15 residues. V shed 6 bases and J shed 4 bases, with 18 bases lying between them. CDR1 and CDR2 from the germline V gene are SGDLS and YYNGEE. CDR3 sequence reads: CASTQTGFSADTQYF. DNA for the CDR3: TGTGCCAGCACCCAGACGGGCTTTAGTGCAGATACGCAGTATTTT.

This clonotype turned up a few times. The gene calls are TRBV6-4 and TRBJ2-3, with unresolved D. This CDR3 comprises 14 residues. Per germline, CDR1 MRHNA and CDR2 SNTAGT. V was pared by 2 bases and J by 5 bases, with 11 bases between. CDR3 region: CASSDAFWGDTQYF. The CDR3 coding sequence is TGTGCCAGCAGTGACGCGTTCTGGGGAGATACGCAGTATTTT.

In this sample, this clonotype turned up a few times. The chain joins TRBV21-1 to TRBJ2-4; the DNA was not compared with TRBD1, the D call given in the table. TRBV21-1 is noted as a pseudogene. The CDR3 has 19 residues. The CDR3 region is CASSKGVGQSYLAKNIQYF. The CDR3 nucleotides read TGTGCCAGCAGCAAAGGGGTGGGGCAGTCCTATCTAGCCAAAAACATTCAGTACTTC.

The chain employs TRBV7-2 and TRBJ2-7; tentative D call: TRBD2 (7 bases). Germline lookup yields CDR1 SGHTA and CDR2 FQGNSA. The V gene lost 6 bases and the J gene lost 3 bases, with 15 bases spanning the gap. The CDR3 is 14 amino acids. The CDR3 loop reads CASSLAGAYYEQYF. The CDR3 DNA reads TGTGCCAGCAGTTTGGCGGGGGCATACTACGAGCAGTACTTC.

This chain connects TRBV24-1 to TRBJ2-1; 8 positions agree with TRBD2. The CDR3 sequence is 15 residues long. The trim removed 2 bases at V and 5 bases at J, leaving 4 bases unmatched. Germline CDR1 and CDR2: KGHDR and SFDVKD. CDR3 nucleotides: TGTGCCACCAGTGATTACACTAGCGGACACAATGAGCAGTTCTTC. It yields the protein CATSDYTSGHNEQFF.

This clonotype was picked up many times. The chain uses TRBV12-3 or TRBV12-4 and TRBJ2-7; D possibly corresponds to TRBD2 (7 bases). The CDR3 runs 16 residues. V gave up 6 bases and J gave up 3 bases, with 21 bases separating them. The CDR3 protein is CASSLGPGAGVYEQYF. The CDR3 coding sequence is TGTGCCAGCAGCCTTGGGCCGGGGGCGGGAGTCTACGAGCAGTACTTC.

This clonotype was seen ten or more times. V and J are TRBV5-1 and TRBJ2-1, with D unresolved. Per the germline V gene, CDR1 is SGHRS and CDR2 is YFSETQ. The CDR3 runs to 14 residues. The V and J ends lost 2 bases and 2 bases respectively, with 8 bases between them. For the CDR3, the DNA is TGCGCCAGCAGCTTCGGAATAACCTACAATGAGCAGTTCTTC. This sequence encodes CASSFGITYNEQFF.

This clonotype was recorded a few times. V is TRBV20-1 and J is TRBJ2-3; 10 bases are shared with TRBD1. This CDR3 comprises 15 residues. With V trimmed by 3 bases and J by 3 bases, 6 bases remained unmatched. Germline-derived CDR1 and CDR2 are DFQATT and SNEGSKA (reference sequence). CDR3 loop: CSASRQGARTDTQYF. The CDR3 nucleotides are TGCAGTGCTAGCAGACAGGGGGCGCGGACAGATACGCAGTATTTT.

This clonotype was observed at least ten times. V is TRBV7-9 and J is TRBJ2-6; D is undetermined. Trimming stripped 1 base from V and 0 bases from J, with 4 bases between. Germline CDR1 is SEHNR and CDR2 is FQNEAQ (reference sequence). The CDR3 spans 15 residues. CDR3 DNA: TGTGCCAGCAGCTTAGGACCCTCTGGGGCCAACGTCCTGACTTTC. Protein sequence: CASSLGPSGANVLTF. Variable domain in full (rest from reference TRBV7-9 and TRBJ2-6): DTGVSQNPRHKITKRGQNVTFRCDPISEHNRLYWYRQTLGQGPEFLTYFQNEAQLEKSRLLSDRFSAERPKGSFSTLEIQRTEQGDSAMYLCASSLGPSGANVLTFGAGSRLTVL.